The rows below give T cell receptor beta chains drawn from one sample of a study of cytomegalovirus exposure and HLA in healthy donors. Assay used: immunoSEQ multiplex PCR; TCRdb lists only in-frame clones, some missing. The sample contains about 170,000 clones, roughly 84% of which appear only once. The sequencing input was PBMCs. Every receptor here comes from a male donor in good health and CMV-seronegative. The CDR3 runs from the conserved cysteine through the conserved F or W. Clone size is stated in some rows and not others, as once, few, many or a class when expanded.

TRBV5-8,NA,TRBJ2-5,CASSLGSKRETQYF
TRBV6-5,NA,TRBJ2-3,CASGGGSSSTDTQYF
TRBV5-1,NA,TRBJ2-4,CASSRPGQGVKNIQYF
TRBV19,NA,TRBJ2-7,CASSTSGRANEQYF
TRBV5-6,NA,TRBJ2-2,CASSLSGLAGELFF
TRBV30,NA,TRBJ2-7,CAWSAGTGYYEQYF
TRBV28,few,TRBJ2-2,CASSLRLAELFF
TRBV15,NA,TRBJ1-3,CATGGTAGNTIYF
TRBV10-3,NA,TRBJ2-3,CAIRRGTDTQYF
TRBV5-1,NA,TRBJ2-3,CASSFERGAPRTDTQYF
TRBV6-6,once,TRBJ1-6,CASRPGQGTSPLHF
TRBV7-2,few,TRBJ2-7,CASSFSSSGPYEQYF
TRBV29-1,NA,TRBJ1-2,CSVSPRTEYGYTF
TRBV5-4,NA,TRBJ2-7,CASSGGQGLYEQYF
TRBV5-8,NA,TRBJ1-2,CASRSGGGAGYTF